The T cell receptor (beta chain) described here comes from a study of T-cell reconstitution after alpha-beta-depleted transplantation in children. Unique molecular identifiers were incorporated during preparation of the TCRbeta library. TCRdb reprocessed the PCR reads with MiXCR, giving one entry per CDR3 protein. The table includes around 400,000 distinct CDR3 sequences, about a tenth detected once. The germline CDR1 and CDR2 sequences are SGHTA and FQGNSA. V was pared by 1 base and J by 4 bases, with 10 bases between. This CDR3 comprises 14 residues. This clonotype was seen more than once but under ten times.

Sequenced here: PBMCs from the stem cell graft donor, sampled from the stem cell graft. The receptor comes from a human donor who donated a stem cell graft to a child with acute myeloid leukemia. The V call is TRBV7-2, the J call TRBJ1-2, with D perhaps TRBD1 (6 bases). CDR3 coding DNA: TGTGCCAGCAGCTTAGACAGGGCCAGCTATGGCTACACCTTC. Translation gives CASSLDRASYGYTF. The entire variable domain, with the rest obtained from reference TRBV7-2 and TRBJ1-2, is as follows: GAGVSQSPSNKVTEKGKDVELRCDPISGHTALYWYRQSLGQGLEFLIYFQGNSAPDKSGLPSDRFSAERTGGSVSTLTIQRTQQEDSAVYLCASSLDRASYGYTFGSGTRLTVV.